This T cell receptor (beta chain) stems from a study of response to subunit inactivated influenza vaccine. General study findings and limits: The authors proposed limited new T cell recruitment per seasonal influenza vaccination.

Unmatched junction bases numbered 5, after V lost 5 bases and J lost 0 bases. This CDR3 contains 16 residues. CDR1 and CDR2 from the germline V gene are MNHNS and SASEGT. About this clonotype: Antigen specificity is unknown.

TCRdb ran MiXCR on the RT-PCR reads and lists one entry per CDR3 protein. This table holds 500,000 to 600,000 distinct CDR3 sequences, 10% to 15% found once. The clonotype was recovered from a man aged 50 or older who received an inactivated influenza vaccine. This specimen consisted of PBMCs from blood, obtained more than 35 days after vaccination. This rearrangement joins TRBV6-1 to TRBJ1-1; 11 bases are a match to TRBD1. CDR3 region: CASSIRTGGMNTEAFF. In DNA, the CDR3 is TGTGCCAGCAGTATCCGGACAGGGGGCATGAACACTGAAGCTTTCTTT.